The 24 T cell receptor beta chains presented below share a single source sample, sequenced in a study of OX40 agonist ivuxolimab in advanced cancers. The protocol was immunoSEQ multiplex PCR, while the TCRdb copy is restricted to in-frame clones and leaves out a portion. The sample yields over 30,000 clones, approximately 82% seen once. Sequences were derived from CD4+ or CD8+ T cells sorted from blood, sampled in a trial of the OX40 agonist ivuxolimab. These receptors came from an adult with an advanced solid tumor such as melanoma, head and neck, liver or kidney cancer.

The chain couples TRBV19 to TRBJ1-5; 9 bases agree with TRBD1. Germline-derived CDR1 and CDR2 are LNHDA and SQIVND (reference sequence). The CDR3 contains 15 residues. J lost 4 bases, V lost 3 bases, and 4 bases had no gene match. CDR3 nucleotide sequence: TGTGCCAGTAGTATTGGGACAGGGTATAATCAGCCCCAGCATTTT. Protein product: CASSIGTGYNQPQHF.

This chain uses TRBV5-1 with TRBJ2-2; the D gene is possibly TRBD2 (5 bases). CDR1 is SGHRS, CDR2 YFSETQ, per germline. V was cut by 0 bases and J by 0 bases, with 9 bases left in between. CDR3 length: 16 amino acids. CDR3: CASSLGRASNTGELFF. CDR3 nucleotides: TGCGCCAGCAGCTTGGGGCGGGCATCGAACACCGGGGAGCTGTTTTTT.

The V gene is TRBV4-3, the J gene TRBJ2-5, with 10 bases matching TRBD2. This CDR3 spans 18 amino acids. Trimming at V came to 4 bases and at J to 5 bases, leaving 16 bases not matched to a gene. CDR1 and CDR2 (germline): LGHNA, YSLEER. CDR3: CASSPTRRTAGGLETQYF. CDR3 nucleotide sequence: TGCGCCAGCAGCCCCACGCGGCGGACAGCGGGGGGGCTGGAGACCCAGTACTTC.

V and J are TRBV29-1 and TRBJ2-5; 10 bases agree with TRBD1. The CDR3 covers 13 residues. Germline trimming cut 6 bases from V and 9 bases from J; bases unmatched to any gene: 10. Germline values: CDR1 SQVTM, CDR2 ANQGSEA. CDR3 sequence (DNA): TGCAGCGTAGGACAGGGGGGGGTTTTGGCCCAGTACTTC. As protein: CSVGQGGVLAQYF.

The chain uses TRBV4-3 and TRBJ1-2, with D hard to call. V dropped 0 bases and J dropped 5 bases, with 7 bases sitting between them. Per the germline V gene, CDR1 is LGHNA and CDR2 is YSLEER. The CDR3 is 13 amino acids. CDR3 in DNA: TGCGCCAGCAGCCAAGATGAATTGTATGGCTACACCTTC. Amino acids: CASSQDELYGYTF.

This chain uses TRBV29-1 with TRBJ2-1; 11 bases are shared with TRBD2. V gave up 7 bases and J gave up 4 bases; unmatched junction bases: 6. The CDR3 consists of 14 residues. The germline V gene has CDR1 SQVTM and CDR2 ANQGSEA. CDR3 amino acids: CSGRLAGGYNEQFF. The CDR3 DNA sequence: TGCAGCGGACGGCTAGCGGGGGGATACAATGAGCAGTTCTTC.

This sequence joins TRBV5-1 and TRBJ1-6; D not resolved. Per germline, CDR1 SGHRS and CDR2 YFSETQ. The CDR3 covers 15 residues. V was cut by 4 bases and J by 8 bases, with 16 bases left in between. The CDR3 sequence is CASSRELGLDSPLHF. The CDR3 DNA is TGCGCCAGCAGCAGGGAGTTGGGTCTGGATTCACCCCTCCACTTT.

The V gene is TRBV18, the J gene TRBJ1-1; D uncertain. The CDR3 is 13 amino acids. The V gene lost 1 base and the J gene lost 4 bases, with 7 bases spanning the gap. Germline V gene data show CDR1 as KGHSH and CDR2 as LQKENI. The CDR3 loop is CASSPLAGTEAFF. CDR3 sequence (DNA): TGTGCCAGCTCACCACTTGCCGGCACTGAAGCTTTCTTT.

This sequence joins TRBV5-4 and TRBJ1-1; D uncertain. V lost 5 bases and J lost 0, with 8 bases in between. The CDR3 is made up of 13 amino acids. Germline CDR1 SGHNT, CDR2 YYREEE (reference sequence). The DNA for the CDR3 is TGTGCCAGCAGGTTTCTACTGAACACTGAAGCTTTCTTT. Protein product: CASRFLLNTEAFF.

This clone is categorized as medium-sized. The chain links TRBV6-4 to TRBJ2-3; D remains ambiguous. The V gene lost 2 bases and the J gene lost 0 bases, with 3 bases spanning the gap. The CDR3 has 13 amino acids. CDR1 is MRHNA, CDR2 SNTAGT, per germline. In DNA form, the CDR3 reads TGTGCCAGCAGTGACCCTAGCACAGATACGCAGTATTTT. It codes for CASSDPSTDTQYF.

A note on this clone: Mismatch with germline at one junction end may stem from a read error. V gene TRBV7-7 combines with J gene TRBJ2-7, with D tentatively TRBD1 or TRBD2 (6 bases each). Germline loops: CDR1 SSHAT, CDR2 FNYEAQ (reference sequence). This CDR3 has 15 amino acids. In DNA, the CDR3 is TGTGCTAGCAGCTTAGGGGGGACGGGAGATCACGAGCAGTACTTC. This codes for CASSLGGTGDHEQYF.

The table lists this clone with a few counts. V and J are TRBV5-1 and TRBJ1-2; possible D gene TRBD1, 6 bases. V lost 1 base and J 2 bases, leaving 15 bases between the germline ends. The CDR3 covers 16 residues. Germline CDR1 is SGHRS and CDR2 is YFSETQ. The DNA of the CDR3 is TGCGCCAGCAGCTTGAGGGGGGACGGAAGGAACTATGGCTACACCTTC. This translates into CASSLRGDGRNYGYTF.

There are a few counts of this clone. The genes are TRBV5-1 and TRBJ1-2; 12 nucleotides line up with TRBD1. Germline assignment: CDR1 SGHRS and CDR2 YFSETQ. The CDR3 has 16 residues. The junction had 12 bases not matched to a gene; V was cut back by 4 bases and J by 8 bases. CDR3 nucleotides: TGCGCCAGCAGCAGATCCGGGACAGGGGGCGCCGACGGCTACACCTTC. It yields the protein CASSRSGTGGADGYTF.

The rearrangement uses TRBV7-2 and TRBJ2-2; D call uncertain. The CDR3 consists of 15 residues. V lost 1 base and J lost 5, with 11 bases in between. CDR1 SGHTA and CDR2 FQGNSA come from the germline V gene. The CDR3 region is CASSLDGLRTGELFF. The CDR3 nucleotides read TGTGCCAGCAGCTTAGACGGGTTGAGAACCGGGGAGCTGTTTTTT.

This clone occurred a few times. This chain links TRBV19 with TRBJ2-1, with 13 nucleotides matching TRBD2. Germline assignment: CDR1 LNHDA and CDR2 SQIVND (reference sequence). After removal of 5 bases from V and 4 bases from J, the junction contained 8 bases not matched to a gene. This CDR3 contains 17 residues. The CDR3 region is CASSVELAGGLYNEQFF. The CDR3 region has the DNA TGTGCCAGTAGTGTCGAACTAGCGGGGGGGCTTTACAATGAGCAGTTCTTC.

The chain has TRBV18 and TRBJ2-7, with TRBD1 identical over 8 bases. Germline CDR1 and CDR2: KGHSH and LQKENI. V was pared by 3 bases and J by 6 bases, with 7 bases of the junction left unmatched. The CDR3 has 14 residues. The CDR3 sequence: CASSPLGQGGEQYF. The CDR3 DNA follows: TGTGCCAGCTCACCCCTAGGACAGGGTGGCGAGCAGTACTTC.

The chain links TRBV5-1 to TRBJ1-4; unclear D gene. CDR1 is SGHRS, CDR2 YFSETQ, per germline. V shed 1 base and J shed 0 bases, with 10 bases lying between them. CDR3 size: 16 residues. This CDR3 reads CASSLTGGTTNEKLFF. The CDR3 coding sequence is TGCGCCAGCAGCTTGACCGGAGGAACAACTAATGAAAAACTGTTTTTT.

The chain employs TRBV25-1 and TRBJ2-3; D is unresolved. CDR1 and CDR2 from the germline V gene are MGHDK and SYGVNS. Deletions cut 5 bases from V and 6 bases from J, with 9 bases between. The CDR3 consists of 12 residues. The DNA for the CDR3 is TGTGCCAGCAGTTTATGGGCGGATACGCAGTATTTT. Its protein product is CASSLWADTQYF.

This clone appeared a few times. The chain joins TRBV6-6 to TRBJ1-2; D is possibly TRBD1 (6 bases). CDR1 is MNHNY, CDR2 SVGAGI, per germline (reference sequence). V lost 6 bases to trimming and J lost 7 bases, with 12 bases between them. CDR3 length equals 12 residues. This CDR3 reads CASRRRTAGYTF. CDR3 bases: TGTGCCAGCAGGCGACGGACAGCTGGCTACACCTTC.

The J gene is TRBJ1-1, the V gene TRBV18, with D perhaps matching TRBD1 (6 bases). This CDR3 comprises 16 residues. Germline V gene sequence: CDR1 KGHSH, CDR2 LQKENI. The ends were cut back, 0 bases at V and 4 bases at J, with 15 bases in the middle. The CDR3 region is CASSPPPQGLSTEAFF. CDR3 in DNA: TGTGCCAGCTCACCACCCCCACAGGGTTTGAGCACTGAAGCTTTCTTT.

The rearrangement links TRBV11-2 to TRBJ2-5; D call uncertain. The CDR3 covers 15 residues. The V and J ends lost 3 bases and 1 base respectively, with 12 bases between them. The germline V gene has CDR1 SGHAT and CDR2 FQNNGV. For the CDR3, the DNA is TGTGCCAGCAGCTTGAATCCCCAGTCCCAAGAGACCCAGTACTTC. Its protein is CASSLNPQSQETQYF. The whole variable domain, filled in from reference TRBV11-2 and TRBJ2-5, reads EAGVAQSPRYKIIEKRQSVAFWCNPISGHATLYWYQQILGQGPKLLIQFQNNGVVDDSQLPKDRFSAERLKGVDSTLKIQPAKLEDSAVYLCASSLNPQSQETQYFGPGTRLLVL.

The CDR3, as DNA: TGCGCCAGCAGCCAAGGAGGGGGCCAGGGGATCAATGAGCAGTTCTTC. Translation: CASSQGGGQGINEQFF. The V and J genes are TRBV4-3 and TRBJ2-1; 7 nucleotides agree with TRBD1. In germline, CDR1 is LGHNA, CDR2 YSLEER. The CDR3 contains 16 residues. Losses at the gene ends were 1 base for V and 6 bases for J; bases not matched to a gene: 9.

In the case of this clone: Other DNA sequences in the sample encode the same CDR3. The rearrangement links TRBV9 to TRBJ1-2; D uncertain. Trimming left V 8 bases short and J 4 bases short, with 15 bases between. The CDR3 covers 13 residues. Germline CDR1 is SGDLS and CDR2 is YYNGEE. The CDR3 reads CARIGLSIYGYTF. The CDR3 region has the DNA TGTGCCAGAATAGGACTCTCAATCTATGGCTACACCTTC.

The chain has TRBV6-1 and TRBJ1-5; weak D call: TRBD1 (6 bases). Germline assignment: CDR1 MNHNS and CDR2 SASEGT. The CDR3 covers 14 residues. The germline V and J ends were trimmed by 6 bases and 7 bases, with 16 bases remaining between them. The CDR3 bases are TGTGCCAGCAGGCCCGGGGGCGGCGAGCAGCCCCAGCATTTT. It yields the protein CASRPGGGEQPQHF.